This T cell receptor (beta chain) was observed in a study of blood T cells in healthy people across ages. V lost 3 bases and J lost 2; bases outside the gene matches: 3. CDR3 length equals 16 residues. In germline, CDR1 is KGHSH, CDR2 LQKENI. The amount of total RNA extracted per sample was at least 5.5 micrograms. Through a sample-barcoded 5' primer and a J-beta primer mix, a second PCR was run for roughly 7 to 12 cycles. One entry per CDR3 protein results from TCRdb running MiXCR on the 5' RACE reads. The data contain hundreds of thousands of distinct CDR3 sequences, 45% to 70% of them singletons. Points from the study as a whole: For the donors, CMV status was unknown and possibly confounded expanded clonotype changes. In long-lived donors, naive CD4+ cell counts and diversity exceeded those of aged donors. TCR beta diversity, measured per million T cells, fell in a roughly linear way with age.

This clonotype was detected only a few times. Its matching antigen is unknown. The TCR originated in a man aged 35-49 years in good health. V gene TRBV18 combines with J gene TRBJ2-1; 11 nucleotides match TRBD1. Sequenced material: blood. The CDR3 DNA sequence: TGTGCCAGCTCACCGGGGGGACAGGGGGCCTACAATGAGCAGTTCTTC. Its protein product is CASSPGGQGAYNEQFF.